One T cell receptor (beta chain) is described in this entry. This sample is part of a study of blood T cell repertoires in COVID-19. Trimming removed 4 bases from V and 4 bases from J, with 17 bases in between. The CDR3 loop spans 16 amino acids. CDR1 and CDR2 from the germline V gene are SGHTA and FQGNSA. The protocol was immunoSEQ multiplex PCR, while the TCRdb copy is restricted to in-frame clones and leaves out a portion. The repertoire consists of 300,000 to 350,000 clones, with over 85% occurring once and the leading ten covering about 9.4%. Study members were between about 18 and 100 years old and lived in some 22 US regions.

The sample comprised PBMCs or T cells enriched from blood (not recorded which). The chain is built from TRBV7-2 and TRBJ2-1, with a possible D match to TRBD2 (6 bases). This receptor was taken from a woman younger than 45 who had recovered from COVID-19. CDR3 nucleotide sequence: TGTGCCAGCAGCTCCTCGGGGTCCGGGGGATACAATGAGCAGTTCTTC. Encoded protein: CASSSSGSGGYNEQFF.